This paragraph covers one T cell receptor beta chain sequence. This CDR3 has 13 residues. Trimming took off 5 bases at V and 1 base at J, with 8 bases between the two ends. Germline V gene sequence: CDR1 MNHNS, CDR2 SASEGT. The sample belongs to a study of OX40 agonist ivuxolimab in advanced cancers. The protocol was immunoSEQ multiplex PCR, while the TCRdb copy is restricted to in-frame clones and leaves out a portion. The table shows about 72,000 clones, with more than 80% occurring only once. The receptor was derived from an adult with an advanced solid tumor such as melanoma, head and neck, liver or kidney cancer. This rearrangement joins TRBV6-1 to TRBJ1-1; D possibly corresponds to TRBD1 (6 bases). The sample consisted of CD4+ or CD8+ T cells sorted from blood, taken in a trial of the OX40 agonist ivuxolimab. The CDR3 DNA follows: TGTGCCAGCAGTTTACAGGGGAACACTGAAGCTTTCTTT. Translation: CASSLQGNTEAFF.